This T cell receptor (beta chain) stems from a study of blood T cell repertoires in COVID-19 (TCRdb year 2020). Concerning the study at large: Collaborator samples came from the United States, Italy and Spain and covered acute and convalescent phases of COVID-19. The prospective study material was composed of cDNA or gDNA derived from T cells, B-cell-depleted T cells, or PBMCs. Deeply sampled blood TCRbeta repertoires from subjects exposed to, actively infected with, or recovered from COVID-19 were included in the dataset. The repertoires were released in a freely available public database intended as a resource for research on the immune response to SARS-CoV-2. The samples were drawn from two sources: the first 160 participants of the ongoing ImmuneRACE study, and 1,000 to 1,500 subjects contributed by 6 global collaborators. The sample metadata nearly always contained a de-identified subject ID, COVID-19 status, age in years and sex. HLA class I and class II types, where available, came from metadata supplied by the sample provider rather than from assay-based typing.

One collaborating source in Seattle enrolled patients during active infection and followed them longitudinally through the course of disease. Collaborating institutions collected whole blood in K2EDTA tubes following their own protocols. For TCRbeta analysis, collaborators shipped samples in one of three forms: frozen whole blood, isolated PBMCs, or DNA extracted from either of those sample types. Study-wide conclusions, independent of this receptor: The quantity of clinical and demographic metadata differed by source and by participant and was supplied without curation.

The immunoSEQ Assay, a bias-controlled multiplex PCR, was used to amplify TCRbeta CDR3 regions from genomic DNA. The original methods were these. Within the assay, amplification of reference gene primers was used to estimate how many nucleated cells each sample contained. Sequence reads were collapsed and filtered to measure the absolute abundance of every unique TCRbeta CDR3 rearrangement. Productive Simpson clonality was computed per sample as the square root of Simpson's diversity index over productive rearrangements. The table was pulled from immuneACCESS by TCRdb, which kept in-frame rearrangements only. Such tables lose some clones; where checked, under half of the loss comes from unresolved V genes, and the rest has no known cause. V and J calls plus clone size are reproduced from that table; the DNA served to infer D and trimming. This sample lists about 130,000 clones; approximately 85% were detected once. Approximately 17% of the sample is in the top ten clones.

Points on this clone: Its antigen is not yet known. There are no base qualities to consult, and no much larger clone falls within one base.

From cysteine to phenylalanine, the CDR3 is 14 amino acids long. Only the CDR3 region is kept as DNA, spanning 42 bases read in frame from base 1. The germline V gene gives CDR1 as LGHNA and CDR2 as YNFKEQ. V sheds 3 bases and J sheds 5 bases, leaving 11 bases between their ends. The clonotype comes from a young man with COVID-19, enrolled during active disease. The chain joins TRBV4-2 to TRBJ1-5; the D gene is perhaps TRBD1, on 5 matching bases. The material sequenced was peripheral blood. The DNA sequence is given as TGTGCCAGCAGCCATGCTGGGACTCATCAGCCCCAGCATTTT. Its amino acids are CASSHAGTHQPQHF.